This TCR beta chain was captured by sequencing in a study of blood T cell repertoires in COVID-19. Study-wide context: Samples representing acute and convalescent COVID-19 were sourced from the United States, Italy and Spain. T cells, B-cell-depleted T cells, or PBMCs supplied cDNA or gDNA.

The V and J ends lost 5 bases and 7 bases respectively, with 29 bases between them. The CDR3 spans 19 residues. Germline CDR1 SEHNR, CDR2 FQNEAQ (reference sequence). Patients at the Seattle site were enrolled during active infection and followed longitudinally. Under the authors' procedure: Reference gene primer amplification gave estimated nucleated cell counts. The repertoire was sequenced with immunoSEQ multiplex PCR; TCRdb's copy has only in-frame clones and lacks some. The V and J calls and clone size come from that table; D and trimming were worked out from the DNA. The table lists about 170,000 clones, about 85% of them singletons, with 13% to 15% in the top ten. The sample holds many counts of this clone.

The clonotype comes from a woman aged 70-85 years with COVID-19, enrolled during active disease. The J gene is TRBJ2-2, the V gene TRBV7-9; D is possibly TRBD1 (6 bases). Sequenced: peripheral blood. CDR3 in amino acids: CASSRTPDSGLKVVGELFF. The CDR3 bases are TGTGCCAGCAGCCGGACCCCGGACAGTGGGTTGAAGGTCGTCGGGGAGCTGTTTTTT.